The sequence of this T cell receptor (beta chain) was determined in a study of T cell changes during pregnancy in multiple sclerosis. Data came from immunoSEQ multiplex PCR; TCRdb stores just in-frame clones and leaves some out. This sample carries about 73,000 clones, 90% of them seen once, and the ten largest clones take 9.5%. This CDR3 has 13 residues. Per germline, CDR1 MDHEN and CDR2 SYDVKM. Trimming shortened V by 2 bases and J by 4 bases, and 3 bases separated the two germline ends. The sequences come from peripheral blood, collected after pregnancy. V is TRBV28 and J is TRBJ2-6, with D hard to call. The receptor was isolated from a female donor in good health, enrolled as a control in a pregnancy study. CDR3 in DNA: TGTGCCAGCAGTTTAACAGGGGCCAACGTCCTGACTTTC. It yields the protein CASSLTGANVLTF.